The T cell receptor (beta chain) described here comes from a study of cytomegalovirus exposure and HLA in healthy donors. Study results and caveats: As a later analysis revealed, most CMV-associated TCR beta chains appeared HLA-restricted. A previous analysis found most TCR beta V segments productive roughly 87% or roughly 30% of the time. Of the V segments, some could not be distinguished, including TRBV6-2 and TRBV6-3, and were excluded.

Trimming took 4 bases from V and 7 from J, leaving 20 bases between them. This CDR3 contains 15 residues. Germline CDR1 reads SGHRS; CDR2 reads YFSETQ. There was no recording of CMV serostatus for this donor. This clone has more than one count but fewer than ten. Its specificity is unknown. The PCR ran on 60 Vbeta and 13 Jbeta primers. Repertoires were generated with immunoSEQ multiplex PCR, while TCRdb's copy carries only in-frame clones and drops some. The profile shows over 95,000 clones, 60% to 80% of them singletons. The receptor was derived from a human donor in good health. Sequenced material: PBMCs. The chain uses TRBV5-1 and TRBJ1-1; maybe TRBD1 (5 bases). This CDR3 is CASSKASGTWGEAFF. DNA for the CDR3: TGCGCCAGCAGCAAAGCTTCCGGGACTTGGGGTGAAGCTTTCTTT.